A single T cell receptor beta chain is shown here with its context. Antigen: not known. Before sequencing, viral peptide pools were used by the ViraFEST assay to expand antigen-specific CD4+ T cells. The authors isolated CD4+ T cells after around nine days of culture. Two-dose BNT162b2 or mRNA-1273 vaccination was given to participants. Vaccine recipients lacked prior SARS-CoV-2 infection and had negative nucleocapsid antibodies. The data derive from a study of vaccination effects on CD4 cells after COVID-19. Study-level findings and limits: Nearly all vaccine-induced clones in healthy recipients recognized only SARS-CoV-2.

Profiling relied on immunoSEQ multiplex PCR, and the TCRdb table lists in-frame clones only, not all of them. The sample lists under 40,000 clones, approximately 84% occurring once. V shed 4 bases and J 4 bases; nucleotides not matched to a gene: 6. The germline V gene has CDR1 SGHRS and CDR2 YFSETQ. The CDR3 has 16 residues. The chain combines TRBV5-1 with TRBJ2-2; TRBD2 agrees at 11 bases. The sequences come from CD4+ T cells from PBMCs cultured with HCoV-NL63 spike peptides, collected after COVID-19 vaccination. This clonotype was obtained from a human donor who received a COVID-19 vaccine. Some clones in this sample may be carry-over from other donors' samples. The CDR3 DNA reads TGCGCCAGCAGCACCCTAGCGGGGGGCCTCACCGGGGAGCTGTTTTTT. Protein: CASSTLAGGLTGELFF.